The entry below describes one TCR beta chain. The antigen is undetermined. This entry belongs to a study of memory CD4+ T cells and cytomegalovirus serostatus. Some clones are missing from TCRdb's copy, which holds only in-frame ones; the method was immunoSEQ multiplex PCR. Here the sample spans under 50,000 clones, around 80% being singletons. General study points: Suggested: most of the CMV-linked TCR signature lies in CD4+ memory cells.

The CDR3 length is 14 residues. Germline CDR1 and CDR2: SQVTM and ANQGSEA. V lost 5 bases, J lost 3 bases, and 14 bases lay in between. Single viable CD3+CD4+CD8-CD45RO+ cells were sorted as the memory CD4+ T cells. CD4+ T cells were isolated by positive magnetic selection. The source material was memory CD4+ T cells from blood. The clonotype comes from an adult in good health and CMV-seronegative. This sequence joins TRBV29-1 and TRBJ1-5; D is possibly TRBD1 (5 bases). The CDR3 region has the DNA TGCAGCGTTCGGGGTGCAGGGAACAATCAGCCCCAGCATTTT. It encodes CSVRGAGNNQPQHF.